One sample yielded the 16 T cell receptor beta chains listed below, sequenced in a study of CD8+CD57+ T cells in acquired aplastic anemia. Genomic DNA was employed as the template in profiling TCR beta VDJ and CDR3. TCRdb reprocessed the reads via MiXCR and lists one record per CDR3 protein. Among about 180,000 distinct CDR3 sequences listed, about 47% were seen once. What was sequenced was sorted CD4+, CD8+, or CD8+CD57+ T cells (not recorded which) from PBMCs. The receptors come from a human donor in good health.

The chain has TRBV24-1 and TRBJ2-7; 8 nucleotides align to TRBD1. V shed 3 bases and J 5 bases; nucleotides not matched to a gene: 8. CDR1 and CDR2 (germline): KGHDR, SFDVKD. The CDR3 contains 15 residues. The CDR3 is CATSDRRTGIDEQYF. In DNA form, the CDR3 reads TGTGCCACCAGTGATCGGAGGACAGGGATTGACGAGCAGTACTTC.

The chain recombines TRBV2 with TRBJ2-5; D remains ambiguous. CDR1 is SNHLY and CDR2 is FYNNEI in the germline V gene. Trimming took off 5 bases at V and 2 bases at J, with 6 bases between the two ends. The CDR3 has 12 residues. CDR3 DNA sequence: TGTGCCAGCAGTACTACTCAAGAGACCCAGTACTTC. Residues: CASSTTQETQYF.

The gene calls are TRBV7-9 and TRBJ2-7; 9 positions agree with TRBD1. The CDR3 runs to 12 residues. V was clipped by 3 bases and J by 12 bases; unmatched bases: 6. Germline CDR1 and CDR2: SEHNR and FQNEAQ (reference sequence). In nucleotides, the CDR3 is TGTGCCAGCAGCTTGGTACAGGGGGCGATGTACTTC. Protein sequence: CASSLVQGAMYF.

V and J are TRBV19 and TRBJ2-3, with D tentatively TRBD2 (6 bases). Germline V lookup: CDR1 LNHDA, CDR2 SQIVND (reference sequence). This CDR3 comprises 13 residues. V lost 4 bases to trimming and J lost 6 bases, with 11 bases between them. The CDR3 spells CASSTSRGDTQYF. The CDR3 nucleotides are TGTGCCAGTAGTACCAGCCGGGGGGATACGCAGTATTTT.

Details on this clonotype: This may be a read error: a much more frequent sequence differs by one nucleotide. The V call is TRBV9, the J call TRBJ2-7; possibly TRBD2 for D (6 bases). Germline V gene sequence: CDR1 SGDLS, CDR2 YYNGEE. Trimming took off 3 bases at V and 3 bases at J, with 16 bases between the two ends. This CDR3 has 15 amino acids. The DNA of the CDR3 is TGTGCCAGCAGCGGATCTACTATCGGGAGCTACGAGCAGTACTTC. It yields the protein CASSGSTIGSYEQYF.

The chain carries TRBV7-8 and TRBJ1-5; perhaps TRBD1 as D (5 bases). Trimming removed 1 base at V and 7 bases at J, with 11 bases between. The CDR3 is 14 amino acids. Germline V lookup: CDR1 SGHVS, CDR2 FQNEAQ. The CDR3 is CASSLVEGKQPQHF. The CDR3 DNA reads as TGTGCCAGCAGCTTAGTCGAGGGGAAGCAGCCCCAGCATTTT.

This chain uses TRBV6-5 with TRBJ1-1; no clear D. The CDR3 is 14 residues long. The germline CDR1 and CDR2 sequences are MNHEY and SVGAGI. Trimming removed 2 bases at V and 1 base at J, with 8 bases between. CDR3 amino acids: CASSYRQANTEAFF. The CDR3 DNA follows: TGTGCCAGCAGTTACAGGCAGGCGAACACTGAAGCTTTCTTT.

This clonotype was picked up a small number of times. V usage is TRBV11-2 and J usage is TRBJ2-5; 10 nucleotides agree with TRBD1. The length of the CDR3 is 18 residues. Trimming at V came to 1 base and at J to 4 bases, leaving 12 bases not matched to a gene. CDR1 is SGHAT, CDR2 FQNNGV, per germline. CDR3 loop: CASSLVITGTGERETQYF. The CDR3 DNA reads as TGTGCCAGCAGCTTAGTCATAACCGGGACAGGGGAACGAGAGACCCAGTACTTC. Full variable domain (remainder filled in from reference TRBV11-2 and TRBJ2-5): EAGVAQSPRYKIIEKRQSVAFWCNPISGHATLYWYQQILGQGPKLLIQFQNNGVVDDSQLPKDRFSAERLKGVDSTLKIQPAKLEDSAVYLCASSLVITGTGERETQYFGPGTRLLVL.

The gene calls are TRBV5-1 and TRBJ1-2; TRBD1 aligns across 9 bases. The CDR3 consists of 20 residues. The germline V gene has CDR1 SGHRS and CDR2 YFSETQ. With 5 bases clipped from V and 5 bases from J, the junction kept 25 bases outside the gene matches. CDR3 sequence reads: CASSSVSLGGQGQGSYGYTF. DNA of the CDR3: TGCGCCAGCAGTTCCGTTTCTCTCGGGGGACAGGGCCAAGGAAGTTATGGCTACACCTTC.

Turning to this clonotype: At one end the junction does not follow the germline gene, possibly because of a read error. The chain couples TRBV24-1 to TRBJ2-5; a weak D match, TRBD1 (5 bases). CDR3 length: 9 residues. CDR1 is KGHDR, CDR2 SFDVKD, per germline. The CDR3 region is CATSDRTRF. The CDR3 DNA reads TGTGCCACCAGTGACCGGACAAGATTC.

This clonotype was seen ten or more times. The CDR3 nucleotides read TGTGCCAGCAGCTTCTTTGGGCAGGGGGCCACGGGAAACACCATATATTTT. Translation: CASSFFGQGATGNTIYF. V is TRBV7-9 and J is TRBJ1-3; 8 bases align to TRBD1. Germline-derived CDR1 and CDR2 are SEHNR and FQNEAQ (reference sequence). The trim removed 3 bases at V and 4 bases at J, leaving 11 bases unmatched. The CDR3 covers 17 residues.

V usage is TRBV7-9 and J usage is TRBJ2-7; D is uncertain. The germline CDR1 and CDR2 sequences are SEHNR and FQNEAQ (reference sequence). The length of the CDR3 is 14 residues. Trimming left V 5 bases short and J 3 bases short, with 14 bases between. CDR3 in amino acids: CASSHAENLYEQYF. CDR3 in DNA: TGTGCCAGCAGCCATGCTGAGAACCTCTACGAGCAGTACTTC.

V is TRBV3-1 and J is TRBJ2-7; 8 nucleotides match TRBD1. The J call may not be correct, given that the DNA end is closer to TRBJ2-1. Germline lookup yields CDR1 LGHDT and CDR2 YNNKEL (reference sequence). The CDR3 is 16 amino acids. Written as DNA, the CDR3 is TGTGCCAGCAGCCCGGACAGGGATCTCATCTACAATGAGCAGTTCTTC. The encoded protein is CASSPDRDLIYNEQFF.

This clonotype was picked up many times. This sequence joins TRBV6-5 and TRBJ1-6; D gene ambiguous. This CDR3 is built from 16 residues. Germline CDR1 MNHEY, CDR2 SVGAGI. With 0 bases removed from V and 10 bases from J, the gap between germline ends came to 16 bases. CDR3 region: CASSYSPFLVGSPLHF. DNA for the CDR3: TGTGCCAGCAGTTACTCACCTTTCCTAGTGGGGTCACCCCTCCACTTT.

This chain joins TRBV20-1 and TRBJ1-4; TRBD1 agrees at 7 bases. The V segment lost 0 bases and the J segment 12 bases; nucleotides outside the gene matches: 10. CDR3 length equals 14 residues. The germline CDR1 and CDR2 sequences are DFQATT and SNEGSKA (reference sequence). The CDR3 loop is CSAREGQMWEELFF. The DNA of the CDR3 is TGCAGTGCTAGAGAGGGACAGATGTGGGAAGAACTGTTTTTT.

This clonotype was recorded once. V gene TRBV7-2 combines with J gene TRBJ2-3; unclear D gene. Germline V gene sequence: CDR1 SGHTA, CDR2 FQGNSA. The CDR3 has 14 amino acids. Deletions cut 4 bases from V and 0 bases from J, with 8 bases between. The CDR3 region has the DNA TGTGCCAGCAGCTCGTCGGTGAGCACAGATACGCAGTATTTT. Protein product: CASSSSVSTDTQYF.